Presented here are 28 T cell receptor beta chains from one specimen sequenced in a study of shared clonotypes between healthy human individuals. Here immunoSEQ multiplex PCR was the method, and the copy in TCRdb shows in-frame clones only, minus some. The table lists about 2.4 million clones, approximately 94% of them singletons, with 0.36% in the top ten. Sequencing was performed on naive CD4+ T cells from PBMCs. Subset defined: CD45RA+ positively selected. Receptor source: a man aged 18 to 30 in good health. Some clones in this sample may be carry-over from other donors' samples.

The V gene is TRBV6-5, the J gene TRBJ1-1; TRBD1 aligns across 7 bases. Losses at the gene ends were 2 bases for V and 7 bases for J; bases not matched to a gene: 7. Germline-derived CDR1 and CDR2 are MNHEY and SVGAGI. The length of the CDR3 is 14 residues. The CDR3 DNA sequence: TGTGCCAGCAGTTACCGCACAGGGGTCGGTGAAGCTTTCTTT. Its translation is CASSYRTGVGEAFF.

Of note for this clone: A junction end diverges from the germline sequence, so it may reflect a read error. The rearrangement uses TRBV6-1 and TRBJ2-1, with no clear D. Germline loops: CDR1 MNHNS, CDR2 SASEGT. This CDR3 contains 15 residues. Here the CDR3 DNA reads TGTGCCAGCAGTGAAGTGTGGCAGTCCTTCAATGAGCAGTTCTTC. Translated: CASSEVWQSFNEQFF.

This clone was found once. V usage is TRBV7-8 and J usage is TRBJ2-1; D may match TRBD1 or TRBD2 (6 bases each). CDR1 is SGHVS, CDR2 FQNEAQ, per germline. The CDR3 is 18 amino acids. The V gene lost 4 bases and the J gene lost 4 bases, with 23 bases spanning the gap. The CDR3 DNA sequence: TGTGCCAGCAGCTCCGACGAGGGGGGCTTTTTCTCGTACAATGAGCAGTTCTTC. Protein: CASSSDEGGFFSYNEQFF. The complete variable domain, with remaining parts taken from reference TRBV7-8 and TRBJ2-1, reads GAGVSQSPRYKVAKRGQDVALRCDPISGHVSLFWYQQALGQGPEFLTYFQNEAQLDKSGLPSDRFFAERPEGSVSTLKIQRTQQEDSAVYLCASSSDEGGFFSYNEQFFGPGTRLTVL.

The genes are TRBV7-2 and TRBJ1-3; D gene uncertain. This CDR3 has 16 residues. Germline CDR1 reads SGHTA; CDR2 reads FQGNSA. The V end lost 0 bases, the J end lost 0 bases, and 9 bases lay between the germline ends. CDR3 sequence: CASSLAPPSSGNTIYF. The CDR3 coding sequence is TGTGCCAGCAGCTTAGCGCCGCCTAGCTCTGGAAACACCATATATTTT.

The chain couples TRBV9 to TRBJ2-3; perhaps TRBD1 as D (5 bases). V lost 0 bases to trimming and J lost 6 bases, with 11 bases between them. Germline values: CDR1 SGDLS, CDR2 YYNGEE. CDR3 length: 14 amino acids. The DNA of the CDR3 is TGTGCCAGCAGCGTAGCCCAGGGCCTGGATACGCAGTATTTT. This sequence encodes CASSVAQGLDTQYF.

V usage is TRBV5-1 and J usage is TRBJ1-3; possibly TRBD1 for D (6 bases). From germline, CDR1 is SGHRS and CDR2 YFSETQ. Between the trimmed V and J ends, which lost 4 bases and 9 bases, there was a span of 14 bases. This CDR3 comprises 13 residues. CDR3 protein: CASSVDSVSTIYF. The DNA of the CDR3 is TGCGCCAGCAGCGTGGACAGCGTCAGCACCATATATTTT.

The gene calls are TRBV18 and TRBJ2-3, with no clear D. There are 14 residues in the CDR3. The germline V and J ends were trimmed by 0 bases and 0 bases, with 4 bases remaining between them. CDR1 and CDR2 from the germline V gene are KGHSH and LQKENI. The CDR3 DNA follows: TGTGCCAGCTCACCACCACTGAGCACAGATACGCAGTATTTT. Its protein is CASSPPLSTDTQYF.

The chain recombines TRBV28 with TRBJ2-1; 7 bases match TRBD2. The V gene's germline CDR1 is MDHEN and CDR2 SYDVKM. Unmatched junction bases numbered 6, after V lost 2 bases and J lost 8 bases. The CDR3 runs 14 residues. The CDR3 coding sequence is TGTGCCAGCAGTTTACCAGGACGGGGGGATGAGCAGTTCTTC. Translating gives CASSLPGRGDEQFF.

The J gene is TRBJ1-2, the V gene TRBV4-1; possible D gene TRBD1, 5 bases. V was trimmed by 0 bases and J by 3 bases, leaving 20 bases between them. CDR1 is MGHRA and CDR2 is YSYEKL in the germline V gene. The CDR3 sequence is 18 residues long. Written as DNA, the CDR3 is TGCGCCAGCAGCCAAGATTGGCAGGGATTGGGCGCGGACTATGGCTACACCTTC. This sequence encodes CASSQDWQGLGADYGYTF.

The V and J genes are TRBV7-9 and TRBJ1-5; D is unclear. V was shortened by 5 bases and J by 9 bases, with 20 bases between the two germline ends. The length of the CDR3 is 15 residues. CDR1 is SEHNR, CDR2 FQNEAQ, per germline (reference sequence). CDR3 in DNA: TGTGCCAGCAGCCCCGAGATTTGGGTCGGGTGGCCCCAGCATTTT. Translating it yields CASSPEIWVGWPQHF.

The CDR3 nucleotides read TGTGCCAGCAGTGAACCTTGGGCGAGCTTCCGTGAGCAGTTCTTC. Protein product: CASSEPWASFREQFF. The chain links TRBV6-1 to TRBJ2-1; D is unclear. Germline V gene sequence: CDR1 MNHNS, CDR2 SASEGT. CDR3 size: 15 residues. The V gene lost 2 bases and the J gene lost 9 bases, with 17 bases spanning the gap.

J is TRBJ2-7 and V is TRBV5-1, with a weak D call TRBD1 (5 bases). Trimming cost V 0 bases and J 0 bases, with 10 bases left between them. CDR1 is SGHRS, CDR2 YFSETQ, per germline. The CDR3 extends over 15 amino acids. CDR3 nucleotide sequence: TGCGCCAGCAGCTTGGTCGACAGACTCTCCTACGAGCAGTACTTC. It specifies CASSLVDRLSYEQYF.

The rearrangement uses TRBV19 and TRBJ2-3; 10 nucleotides line up with TRBD1. This CDR3 has 15 amino acids. V was clipped by 2 bases and J by 5 bases; unmatched bases: 4. From germline, CDR1 is LNHDA and CDR2 SQIVND (reference sequence). The DNA of the CDR3 is TGTGCCAGTAGTATATCGGGACAGGGGAGAGATACGCAGTATTTT. This sequence encodes CASSISGQGRDTQYF.

The V call is TRBV10-3, the J call TRBJ1-3, with D tentatively TRBD1 (6 bases). This CDR3 is 13 amino acids long. V was trimmed by 7 bases and J by 7 bases, leaving 14 bases between them. Germline loops: CDR1 ENHRY, CDR2 SYGVKD. CDR3 residues: CAITRGTSNTIYF. As DNA, the CDR3 is TGTGCCATCACCAGGGGTACGAGCAACACCATATATTTT.

This sequence joins TRBV27 and TRBJ2-5; TRBD2 matches 10 bases. The length of the CDR3 is 15 residues. V gave up 10 bases and J gave up 5 bases; unmatched junction bases: 13. CDR1 and CDR2 (germline): MNHEY, SMNVEV (reference sequence). The CDR3 sequence is CATGRGDSGRETQYF. CDR3 DNA sequence: TGTGCCACCGGGCGAGGGGATAGCGGGAGGGAGACCCAGTACTTC.

CDR3 sequence reads: CASSYARDRGGEQYF. The CDR3 DNA is TGTGCCAGCAGTTACGCGCGGGACAGGGGGGGCGAGCAGTACTTC. The V and J genes are TRBV28 and TRBJ2-7; 11 bases are shared with TRBD1. CDR1 and CDR2 from the germline V gene are MDHEN and SYDVKM. With V trimmed by 4 bases and J by 6 bases, 8 bases remained unmatched. The CDR3 loop spans 15 amino acids.

As regards this clone: Other DNA sequences from this sample encode an identical CDR3 as well. This chain uses TRBV2 with TRBJ2-2; the D is unclear. Trimming took off 8 bases at V and 6 bases at J, with 7 bases between the two ends. Germline V gives CDR1 SNHLY, CDR2 FYNNEI. The CDR3 extends over 11 amino acids. For the CDR3, the DNA is TGTGCCAGCTCCGGATCCGGGGAGCTGTTTTTT. Protein product: CASSGSGELFF. Looking up the rest from reference TRBV2 and TRBJ2-2 gives the full variable domain: EPEVTQTPSHQVTQMGQEVILRCVPISNHLYFYWYRQILGQKVEFLVSFYNNEISEKSEIFDDQFSVERPDGSNFTLKIRSTKLEDSAMYFCASSGSGELFFGEGSRLTVL.

This clone appeared a few times. The V call is TRBV4-1, the J call TRBJ1-5; unclear D gene. V was trimmed by 0 bases and J by 3 bases, leaving 12 bases between them. The CDR3 consists of 16 residues. From germline, CDR1 is MGHRA and CDR2 YSYEKL. In DNA, the CDR3 is TGCGCCAGCAGCCAAGATCACCCACCGATCAATCAGCCCCAGCATTTT. Its protein product is CASSQDHPPINQPQHF.

The rearrangement uses TRBV4-1 and TRBJ2-3; D ambiguous. Looked up from germline, CDR1 is MGHRA and CDR2 is YSYEKL. The CDR3 loop spans 16 amino acids. The V end lost 4 bases, the J end lost 2 bases, and 16 bases lay between the germline ends. DNA of the CDR3: TGCGCCAGCAGCCCCCTACCAAGCCCATTCACAGATACGCAGTATTTT. This encodes CASSPLPSPFTDTQYF.

The CDR3 DNA sequence: TGTGCCAGCAGCTTAGCTAGCGGGAGGCTTCAAGAGACCCAGTACTTC. This gives the protein CASSLASGRLQETQYF. The J gene is TRBJ2-5, the V gene TRBV5-4; 11 bases map to TRBD2. The CDR3 covers 16 residues. The germline V gene encodes CDR1 SGHNT and CDR2 YYREEE (reference sequence). V lost 2 bases, J lost 2 bases, and 5 bases stayed unmatched.

This clone was picked up one time. The chain combines TRBV5-1 with TRBJ1-2; 8 bases align to TRBD1. Germline trimming cut 5 bases from V and 1 base from J; bases unmatched to any gene: 1. The CDR3 extends over 13 amino acids. Germline assignment: CDR1 SGHRS and CDR2 YFSETQ. The CDR3 loop reads CASRGQDNYGYTF. Here the CDR3 DNA reads TGCGCCAGCAGGGGACAGGATAACTATGGCTACACCTTC.

This rearrangement joins TRBV9 to TRBJ2-1; the D gene is possibly TRBD1 (7 bases). Trimming took off 0 bases at V and 7 bases at J, with 20 bases between the two ends. Germline CDR1 SGDLS, CDR2 YYNGEE. The CDR3 totals 17 residues. CDR3 region: CASSVAVRQGGSNEQFF. CDR3 sequence (DNA): TGTGCCAGCAGCGTAGCTGTTAGGCAGGGGGGCTCAAATGAGCAGTTCTTC.

The chain carries TRBV6-1 and TRBJ2-5; D assignment may be TRBD1 or TRBD2 (5 bases each). This CDR3 region has 16 residues. The germline V and J ends were trimmed by 2 bases and 4 bases, with 17 bases remaining between them. CDR1 and CDR2 (germline): MNHNS, SASEGT. The CDR3: CASSENGALARETQYF. For the CDR3, the DNA is TGTGCCAGCAGTGAAAACGGGGCGCTTGCACGAGAGACCCAGTACTTC.

In its sample, this clone was seen a few times. The chain links TRBV29-1 to TRBJ1-1, with D unclear. CDR1 SQVTM and CDR2 ANQGSEA come from the germline V gene. CDR3 length: 11 amino acids. Trimming shortened V by 4 bases and J by 5 bases, and 8 bases separated the two germline ends. The CDR3 here is CSVVTSTEAFF. The CDR3 DNA is TGCAGCGTTGTGACGTCGACTGAAGCTTTCTTT.

CDR3 amino acids: CASKTTASGANVLTF. In DNA, the CDR3 is TGTGCCAGCAAGACTACAGCCTCTGGGGCCAACGTCCTGACTTTC. The chain employs TRBV6-5 and TRBJ2-6; possibly TRBD2 for D (5 bases). Deletions cut 7 bases from V and 0 bases from J, with 10 bases between. The germline gives CDR1 MNHEY, CDR2 SVGAGI. The CDR3 totals 15 residues.

This clone was observed a few times. The rearrangement uses TRBV6-1 and TRBJ1-5; weak D call: TRBD1 (5 bases). Germline assignment: CDR1 MNHNS and CDR2 SASEGT. The V end lost 6 bases, the J end lost 5 bases, and 17 bases lay between the germline ends. CDR3 length: 15 residues. CDR3 in amino acids: CASSLVGRDHQPQHF. For the CDR3, the DNA is TGTGCCAGCAGCCTAGTAGGGAGGGACCATCAGCCCCAGCATTTT.

The chain uses TRBV14 and TRBJ2-2, with 7 bases identical to TRBD2. CDR1 SGHDN and CDR2 FVKESK come from the germline V gene. V trimming: 6 bases; J trimming: 0 bases; junction bases outside the gene matches: 4. This CDR3 spans 15 amino acids. CDR3 region: CASRPSGANTGELFF. Here the CDR3 DNA reads TGTGCCAGCAGGCCTAGCGGAGCGAACACCGGGGAGCTGTTTTTT.

CDR3 region: CASRHSGGSEQYF. CDR3 in DNA: TGTGCCAGCAGGCACTCGGGGGGGAGCGAGCAGTACTTC. The chain couples TRBV5-6 to TRBJ2-7; 8 bases agree with TRBD2. V dropped 5 bases and J dropped 6; count of bases not matched to a gene: 7. The CDR3 runs 13 residues. Looked up from germline, CDR1 is SGHDT and CDR2 is YYEEEE.